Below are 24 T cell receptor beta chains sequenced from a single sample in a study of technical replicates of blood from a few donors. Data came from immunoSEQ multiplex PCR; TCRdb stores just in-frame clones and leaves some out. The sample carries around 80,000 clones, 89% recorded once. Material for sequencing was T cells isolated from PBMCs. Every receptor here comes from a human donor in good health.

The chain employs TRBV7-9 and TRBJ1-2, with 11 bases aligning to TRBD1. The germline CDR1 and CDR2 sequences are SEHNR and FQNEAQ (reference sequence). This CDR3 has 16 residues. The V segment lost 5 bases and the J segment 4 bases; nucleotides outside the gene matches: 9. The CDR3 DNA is TGTGCCAGCAGCCCACCCGGGACAGGGGGTGTCTATGGCTACACCTTC. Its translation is CASSPPGTGGVYGYTF.

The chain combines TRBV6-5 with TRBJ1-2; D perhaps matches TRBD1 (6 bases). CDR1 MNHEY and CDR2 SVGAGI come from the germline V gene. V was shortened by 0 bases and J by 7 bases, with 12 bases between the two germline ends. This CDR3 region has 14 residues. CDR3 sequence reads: CASSYSSGGFGYTF. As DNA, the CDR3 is TGTGCCAGCAGTTACTCAAGCGGGGGCTTTGGCTACACCTTC.

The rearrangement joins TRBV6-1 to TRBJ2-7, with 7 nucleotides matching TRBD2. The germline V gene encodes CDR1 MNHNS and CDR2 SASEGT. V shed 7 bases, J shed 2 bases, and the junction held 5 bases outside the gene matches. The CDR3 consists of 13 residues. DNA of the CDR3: TGTGCCAGCACCACTGGACTAGCCTACGAGCAGTACTTC. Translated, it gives CASTTGLAYEQYF.

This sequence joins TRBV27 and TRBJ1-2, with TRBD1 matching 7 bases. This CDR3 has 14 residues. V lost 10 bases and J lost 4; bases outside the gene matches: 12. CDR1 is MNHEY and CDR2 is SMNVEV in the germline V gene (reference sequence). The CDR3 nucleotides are TGTGCCATCCCCTCAGGGGGGTCCCTCTATGGCTACACCTTC. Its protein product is CAIPSGGSLYGYTF.

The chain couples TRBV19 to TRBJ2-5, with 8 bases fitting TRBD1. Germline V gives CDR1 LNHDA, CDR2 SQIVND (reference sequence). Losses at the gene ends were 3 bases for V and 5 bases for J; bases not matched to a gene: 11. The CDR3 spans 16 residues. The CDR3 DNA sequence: TGTGCCAGTAGTATCGGGACCCAGGGGGCTGGGGAGACCCAGTACTTC. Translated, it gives CASSIGTQGAGETQYF.

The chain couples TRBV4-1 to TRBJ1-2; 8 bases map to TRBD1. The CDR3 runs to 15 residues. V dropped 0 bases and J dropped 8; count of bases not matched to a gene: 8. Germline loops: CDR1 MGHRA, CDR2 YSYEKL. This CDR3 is CASSQDIQGVAGYTF. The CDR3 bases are TGCGCCAGCAGCCAAGACATACAGGGGGTAGCAGGCTACACCTTC.

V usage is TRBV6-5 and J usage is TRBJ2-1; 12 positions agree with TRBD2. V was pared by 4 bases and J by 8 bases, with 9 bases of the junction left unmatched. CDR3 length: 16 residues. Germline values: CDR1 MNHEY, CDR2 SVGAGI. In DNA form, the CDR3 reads TGTGCCAGCAGTTCCATAGGACTAGCGGGAACCCATGAGCAGTTCTTC. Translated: CASSSIGLAGTHEQFF.

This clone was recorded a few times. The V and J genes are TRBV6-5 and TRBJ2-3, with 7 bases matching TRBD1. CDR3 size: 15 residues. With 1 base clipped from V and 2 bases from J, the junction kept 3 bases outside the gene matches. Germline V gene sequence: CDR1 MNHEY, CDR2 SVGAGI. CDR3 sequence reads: CASSYLDRLTDTQYF. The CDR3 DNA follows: TGTGCCAGCAGTTACTTGGACAGGCTCACAGATACGCAGTATTTT.

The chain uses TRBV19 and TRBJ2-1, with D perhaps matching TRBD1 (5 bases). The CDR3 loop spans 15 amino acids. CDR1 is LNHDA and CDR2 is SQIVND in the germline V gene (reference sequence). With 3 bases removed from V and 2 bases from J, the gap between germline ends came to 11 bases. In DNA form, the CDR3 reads TGTGCCAGTAGTATCGGCAGGGTAACCTACAATGAGCAGTTCTTC. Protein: CASSIGRVTYNEQFF.

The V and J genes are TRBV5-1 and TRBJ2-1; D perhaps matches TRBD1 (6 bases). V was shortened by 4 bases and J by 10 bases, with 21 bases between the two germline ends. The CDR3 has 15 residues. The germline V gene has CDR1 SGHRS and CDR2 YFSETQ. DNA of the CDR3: TGCGCCAGCAGCCTGATGCCCCGGGACACAAAAGAGCAGTTCTTC. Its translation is CASSLMPRDTKEQFF. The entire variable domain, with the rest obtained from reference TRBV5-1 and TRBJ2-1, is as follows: KAGVTQTPRYLIKTRGQQVTLSCSPISGHRSVSWYQQTPGQGLQFLFEYFSETQRNKGNFPGRFSGRQFSNSRSEMNVSTLELGDSALYLCASSLMPRDTKEQFFGPGTRLTVL.

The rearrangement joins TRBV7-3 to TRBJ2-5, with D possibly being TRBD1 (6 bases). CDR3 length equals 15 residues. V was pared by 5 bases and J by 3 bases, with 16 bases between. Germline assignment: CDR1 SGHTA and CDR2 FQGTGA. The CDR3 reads CASSLIRGQKETQYF. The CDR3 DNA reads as TGTGCCAGCAGCCTAATACGAGGACAGAAAGAGACCCAGTACTTC.

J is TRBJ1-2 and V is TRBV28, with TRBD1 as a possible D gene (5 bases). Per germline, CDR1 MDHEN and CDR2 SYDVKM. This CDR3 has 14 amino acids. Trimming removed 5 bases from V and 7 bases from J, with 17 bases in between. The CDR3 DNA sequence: TGTGCCAGCAGTACAGGCGGTCGATACCTTGGCTACACCTTC. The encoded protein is CASSTGGRYLGYTF.

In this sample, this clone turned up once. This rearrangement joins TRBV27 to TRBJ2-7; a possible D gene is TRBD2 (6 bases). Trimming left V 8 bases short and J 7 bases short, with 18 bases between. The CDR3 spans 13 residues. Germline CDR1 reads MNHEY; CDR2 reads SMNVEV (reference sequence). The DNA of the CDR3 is TGTGCCAGCGCCTACCAGGGTGCGGGGGAGCAGTACTTC. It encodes CASAYQGAGEQYF.

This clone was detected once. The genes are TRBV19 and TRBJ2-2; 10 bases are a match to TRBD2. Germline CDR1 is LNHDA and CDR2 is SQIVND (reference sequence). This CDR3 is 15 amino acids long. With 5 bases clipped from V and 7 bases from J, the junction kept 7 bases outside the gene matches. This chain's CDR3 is CASSGLAGEIGELFF. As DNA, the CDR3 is TGTGCCAGTAGTGGGCTAGCGGGAGAAATCGGGGAGCTGTTTTTT.

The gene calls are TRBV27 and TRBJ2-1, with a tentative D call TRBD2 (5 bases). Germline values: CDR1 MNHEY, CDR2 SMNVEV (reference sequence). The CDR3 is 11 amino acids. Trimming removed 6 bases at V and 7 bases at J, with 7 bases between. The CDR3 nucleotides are TGTGCCAGCAGCCAGCGGAATGAGCAGTTCTTC. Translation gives CASSQRNEQFF.

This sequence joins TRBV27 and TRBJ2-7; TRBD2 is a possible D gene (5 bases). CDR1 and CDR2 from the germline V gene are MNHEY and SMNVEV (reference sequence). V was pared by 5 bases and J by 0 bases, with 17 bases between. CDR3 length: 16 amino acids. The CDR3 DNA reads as TGTGCCAGCAGTCCATCTCGGGGTGAGGGCTCCTACGAGCAGTACTTC. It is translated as CASSPSRGEGSYEQYF.

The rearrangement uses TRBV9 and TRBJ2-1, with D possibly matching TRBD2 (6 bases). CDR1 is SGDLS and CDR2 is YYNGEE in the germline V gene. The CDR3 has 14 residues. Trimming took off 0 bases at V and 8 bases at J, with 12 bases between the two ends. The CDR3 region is CASSVAGAIHEQFF. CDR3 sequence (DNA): TGTGCCAGCAGCGTAGCGGGAGCGATCCATGAGCAGTTCTTC.

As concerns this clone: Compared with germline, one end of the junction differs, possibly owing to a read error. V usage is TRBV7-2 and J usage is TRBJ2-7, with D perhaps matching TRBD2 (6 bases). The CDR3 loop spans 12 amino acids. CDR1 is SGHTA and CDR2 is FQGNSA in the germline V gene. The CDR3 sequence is CASSLALGDWNF. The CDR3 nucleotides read TGTGCCAGCAGCTTAGCGCTCGGGGACTGGAACTTC.

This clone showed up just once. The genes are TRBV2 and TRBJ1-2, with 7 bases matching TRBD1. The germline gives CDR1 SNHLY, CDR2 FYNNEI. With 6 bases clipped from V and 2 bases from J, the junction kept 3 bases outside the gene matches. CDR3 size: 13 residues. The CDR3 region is CASSLDRNYGYTF. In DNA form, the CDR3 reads TGTGCCAGCAGCCTGGACAGGAACTATGGCTACACCTTC.

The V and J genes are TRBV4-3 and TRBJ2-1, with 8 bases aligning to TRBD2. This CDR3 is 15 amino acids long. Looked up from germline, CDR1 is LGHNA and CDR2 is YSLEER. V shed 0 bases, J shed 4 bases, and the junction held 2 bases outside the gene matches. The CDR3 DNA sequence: TGCGCCAGCAGCCAAGAGCTAGCGGGTTACAATGAGCAGTTCTTC. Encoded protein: CASSQELAGYNEQFF.

The CDR3 reads CASSFNAGSWNEQFF. The CDR3 DNA reads as TGTGCCAGCAGCTTCAATGCGGGGAGCTGGAATGAGCAGTTCTTC. The chain links TRBV27 to TRBJ2-1; the D gene is possibly TRBD2 (6 bases). From germline, CDR1 is MNHEY and CDR2 SMNVEV (reference sequence). The CDR3 spans 15 residues. The V gene lost 6 bases and the J gene lost 7 bases, with 19 bases spanning the gap.

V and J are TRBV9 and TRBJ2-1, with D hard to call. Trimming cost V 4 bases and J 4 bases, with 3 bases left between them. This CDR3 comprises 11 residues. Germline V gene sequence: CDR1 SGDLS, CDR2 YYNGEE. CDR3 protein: CASSTYNEQFF. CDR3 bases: TGTGCCAGCAGCACTTACAATGAGCAGTTCTTC.

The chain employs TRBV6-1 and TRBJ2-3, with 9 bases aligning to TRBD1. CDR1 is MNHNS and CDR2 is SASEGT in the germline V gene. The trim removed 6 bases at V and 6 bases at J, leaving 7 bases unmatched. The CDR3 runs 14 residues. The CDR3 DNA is TGTGCCAGCAGCGGAGACAGGGGGAGGGATACGCAGTATTTT. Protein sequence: CASSGDRGRDTQYF.

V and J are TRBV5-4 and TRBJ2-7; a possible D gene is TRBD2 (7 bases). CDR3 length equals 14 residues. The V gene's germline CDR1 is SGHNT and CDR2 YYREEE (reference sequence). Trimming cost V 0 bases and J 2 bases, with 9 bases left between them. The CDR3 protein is CASSLAGGPYEQYF. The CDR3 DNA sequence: TGTGCCAGCAGCTTGGCGGGGGGCCCCTACGAGCAGTACTTC.